This is a list of T cell receptor beta chains from one sample in a study of blood T cell repertoires in COVID-19. Sequenced by immunoSEQ multiplex PCR; TCRdb stores in-frame clones only, minus some. There are 90,000 to 150,000 clones in the sample; around three quarters occur only once, and 3% to 4.5% lies in the top ten. The sample was peripheral blood. The receptors originated from a woman aged 80 or older with acute or convalescent COVID-19. CDR3s include the opening cysteine and the closing phenylalanine or tryptophan. D genes are given only for firm matches. Clone sizes are given selectively: once, few, many, or a class where the clone is expanded.

TRBV10-1	15	NA	NA	TRBJ2-1	TGCGCCAGTTCGAGGCGCCGGCCCCGCTACAATGAGCAGTTCTTC	CASSRRRPRYNEQFF
TRBV11-2	15	TRBD2	NA	TRBJ2-5	TGTGCCAGCAGCTTAGTAGGCGGGGGGAGAGAGACCCAGTACTTC	CASSLVGGGRETQYF
TRBV5-4	16	TRBD1	NA	TRBJ1-6	TGTGCCAGCAGCTCGTCCCGGGACAGGGGAGAATCACCCCTCCACTTT	CASSSSRDRGESPLHF
TRBV5-1	17	TRBD2	NA	TRBJ2-3	TGCGCCAGCAGCTACCGGACTAGCGGACCCAGCACAGATACGCAGTATTTT	CASSYRTSGPSTDTQYF
TRBV3-1/TRBV3-2	13	TRBD1	few	TRBJ1-2	TGTGCCAGCAGCCCAGGGGGCAGCTATGGCTACACCTTC	CASSPGGSYGYTF
TRBV30	18	NA	NA	TRBJ1-1	TGTGCCTGGAGTGTACTTCGAGGCAGGGGCCAGGGGAACACTGAAGCTTTCTTT	CAWSVLRGRGQGNTEAFF
TRBV10-3	16	NA	NA	TRBJ2-1	TGTGCCATCAGTGAAAATCGAGCGGCTTCTATCAGTGAGCAGTTCTTC	CAISENRAASISEQFF
TRBV18	16	NA	NA	TRBJ2-7	TGTGCCAGCTCACCTTCGATTTCACACATCGTCTACGAGCAGTACTTC	CASSPSISHIVYEQYF
TRBV30	17	TRBD1	NA	TRBJ2-6	TGTGCCTGGAGTAGGGACAGGGCTCACTCTGGGGCCAACGTCCTGACTTTC	CAWSRDRAHSGANVLTF
TRBV7-9	15	TRBD1	few	TRBJ1-2	TGTGCCAGCAGCTTAGTCCCGGACAGGGAGAGGGGCTACACCTTC	CASSLVPDRERGYTF
TRBV10-3	15	TRBD1	NA	TRBJ2-7	TGTGCCATCAGTGAGTCGGAAGACAGGGTGAACGAGCAGTACTTC	CAISESEDRVNEQYF
TRBV20-1	13	NA	NA	TRBJ2-1	TGCAGTGCTACTGAGACTTGGAGCGGTGAGCAGTTCTTC	CSATETWSGEQFF
TRBV27	17	NA	NA	TRBJ2-1	TGTGCCAGCAGTCCCGGTTGGCTAGCGAGAAACTACAATGAGCAGTTCTTC	CASSPGWLARNYNEQFF
TRBV10-2	13	NA	NA	TRBJ1-1	TGCGCCAGCAGCCGGGACACCTACACTGAAGCTTTCTTT	CASSRDTYTEAFF
TRBV2	14	NA	NA	TRBJ2-6	TGTGCCACGCGCCCCGGCTCTGGGGCCAACGTCCTGACTTTC	CATRPGSGANVLTF
TRBV3-1/TRBV3-2	18	NA	NA	TRBJ1-4	TGTGCCAGCAGCCAACGTCCTCTTTGTACCGCGGCGGAGGAAAAACTGTTTTTT	CASSQRPLCTAAEEKLFF
TRBV4-2	14	NA	NA	TRBJ1-2	TGTGCCAGCAGCCTTACCCGGGGTGAGCATGGCTACACCTTC	CASSLTRGEHGYTF
TRBV7-8	13	TRBD2	NA	TRBJ2-1	TGTGCCAGCAGCTCCCAACCATCTAGCGGGCAGTTCTTC	CASSSQPSSGQFF
TRBV6-1	15	NA	NA	TRBJ2-1	TGTGCCAGCAGTGAAGTCGAGAGTTCCTACAATGAGCAGTTCTTC	CASSEVESSYNEQFF
TRBV28	15	NA	NA	TRBJ1-5	TGTGCCAGCAGACGTCCGGGGAATAGCAATCAGCCCCAGCATTTT	CASRRPGNSNQPQHF
TRBV5-6	14	NA	NA	TRBJ1-2	TGTGCCAGCAGCTGGTACGGGGGGGACTATGGCTACACCTTC	CASSWYGGDYGYTF
TRBV12-3/TRBV12-4	13	NA	NA	TRBJ1-2	TGTGCCAGCAGACCTCAGGGCCTCGATGGCTACACCTTC	CASRPQGLDGYTF
TRBV30	12	NA	NA	TRBJ1-3	TGTGCCTGGAAGACTGCTGGAAACACCATATATTTT	CAWKTAGNTIYF
TRBV19	12	NA	NA	TRBJ2-4	TGTGCCAGTAGTACGAGGGAGAACATTCAGTACTTC	CASSTRENIQYF
TRBV5-4	17	TRBD2	NA	TRBJ2-1	TGTGCCAGCAGTCCGGGACTAGCGGAGTTGTCCTACAATGAGCAGTTCTTC	CASSPGLAELSYNEQFF
TRBV7-3	14	NA	NA	TRBJ2-1	TGTGCCAGCAGCTCCGGATCCTCAGGCAATGAGCAGTTCTTC	CASSSGSSGNEQFF
TRBV3-1/TRBV3-2	12	NA	NA	TRBJ1-6	TGTGCCAGCAGCCAACGGGTTACACCCCTCCACTTT	CASSQRVTPLHF
TRBV7-2	15	NA	few	TRBJ1-5	TGTGCCAGCAGCTCGACCTGGGCCCTGGATCAGCCCCAGCATTTT	CASSSTWALDQPQHF
TRBV5-4	18	TRBD1	once	TRBJ1-2	TGTGCCAGCAGCATGGGGACAGGCTTACAAATTTTTAACTATGGCTACACCTTC	CASSMGTGLQIFNYGYTF
TRBV7-2	15	TRBD1	many	TRBJ2-7	TGTGCCAGCAGCCCCTTTGTGACAGGGTGGGACGAGCAGTACTTC	CASSPFVTGWDEQYF
TRBV4-2	16	NA	NA	TRBJ2-5	TGTGCCAGCAGCCCACGGAAGCGGGCGGGACAAGAGACCCAGTACTTC	CASSPRKRAGQETQYF
TRBV6-2/TRBV6-3	15	TRBD2	NA	TRBJ2-5	TGTGCCAGCAGTCAAACTAGCGGGTCGTGGGAGACCCAGTACTTC	CASSQTSGSWETQYF
TRBV3-1/TRBV3-2	13	NA	NA	TRBJ1-5	TGTGCCAGCAGCCAAGGGGCTTATGGGCCCCAGCATTTT	CASSQGAYGPQHF
TRBV19	14	TRBD1	once	TRBJ2-7	TGTGCCAGTAGCCGGGACAGGGTCTCCTACGAGCAGTACTTC	CASSRDRVSYEQYF
TRBV29-1	13	TRBD2	NA	TRBJ2-1	TGCAGCGTTGGGACTAGCGGGTACAATGAGCAGTTCTTC	CSVGTSGYNEQFF
TRBV2	15	NA	NA	TRBJ2-2	TGTGCCAGCAGGAAAATAACAGCCAACACCGGGGAGCTGTTTTTT	CASRKITANTGELFF
TRBV29-1	14	NA	NA	TRBJ1-4	TGCAGCGTGGGGGTGGGGGGAGGTAATGAAAAACTGTTTTTT	CSVGVGGGNEKLFF
TRBV18	16	TRBD1	NA	TRBJ2-2	TGTGCCAGCTCAGCCGCCGGGACAGATACCACCGGGGAGCTGTTTTTT	CASSAAGTDTTGELFF
TRBV5-1	14	NA	NA	TRBJ2-2	TGCGCCAGCAGCCCCCATGGAGCCCCCGGGGAGCTGTTTTTT	CASSPHGAPGELFF
TRBV5-1	14	TRBD1	NA	TRBJ1-1	TGCGCCAGCAGCTTTGGGACAGAGAACACTGAAGCTTTCTTT	CASSFGTENTEAFF
TRBV5-4	14	NA	NA	TRBJ2-1	TGTGCCAGCAGCTTGGAGTACCAGGCAGGTGAGCAGTTCTTC	CASSLEYQAGEQFF
TRBV3-1/TRBV3-2	14	NA	NA	TRBJ1-4	TGTGCCAGCAGCCAAAGGACAGTCAATGAAAAACTGTTTTTT	CASSQRTVNEKLFF
TRBV4-1	15	NA	NA	TRBJ1-1	TGCGCCAGCAGCCAAGATCAGGGTATCGACACTGAAGCTTTCTTT	CASSQDQGIDTEAFF
TRBV15	16	TRBD1	NA	TRBJ1-5	TGTGCCACCAGCAGGGGGGGACAGGGGGTTGTTCAGCCCCAGCATTTT	CATSRGGQGVVQPQHF
TRBV7-9	15	NA	NA	TRBJ2-3	TGTGCCAGCAGCGGAGGACGGATCCACACAGATACGCAGTATTTT	CASSGGRIHTDTQYF
TRBV5-6	15	TRBD1	few	TRBJ1-2	TGTGCCAGCAGCCCCGGTCCCGGGACAGGCTATGGCTACACCTTC	CASSPGPGTGYGYTF
TRBV6-5	15	TRBD2	NA	TRBJ2-2	TGTGCCAGCAGCATGGGGGGGGCGAACACCGGGGAGCTGTTTTTT	CASSMGGANTGELFF
TRBV7-3	14	TRBD2	NA	TRBJ2-1	TGTGCCAGCAGCCCGGGACTAGCGGGAGTTGAGCAGTTCTTC	CASSPGLAGVEQFF
TRBV9	16	NA	once	TRBJ2-2	TGTGCCAGCAGCGTAGGGGCCACACTTAACACCGGGGAGCTGTTTTTT	CASSVGATLNTGELFF